The next 14 T cell receptor beta chains were all read from a single sample in a study of CD4+ T cells in melanoma. This table comes from immunoSEQ multiplex PCR, and its TCRdb copy is limited to in-frame clones, with some not included. The sample yields approximately 11,000 clones, less than 75% seen once. The sample taken for sequencing was cells from a culture (not recorded whether cultured in vitro). These receptors were obtained from a human donor with melanoma.

The V call is TRBV12-5, the J call TRBJ1-4; 7 positions agree with TRBD1. J lost 1 base, V lost 7 bases, and 3 bases had no gene match. CDR3 length: 14 amino acids. Germline V gene lookup returns CDR1 LGHNT and CDR2 FRNRAP. CDR3 amino acids: CASATGETNEKLFF. In DNA, the CDR3 is TGTGCTAGTGCCACAGGGGAAACTAATGAAAAACTGTTTTTT. The variable domain in full, with the rest retrieved from reference TRBV12-5 and TRBJ1-4, is DARVTQTPRHKVTEMGQEVTMRCQPILGHNTVFWYRQTMMQGLELLAYFRNRAPLDDSGMPKDRFSAEMPDATLATLKIQPSEPRDSAVYFCASATGETNEKLFFGSGTQLSVL.

This clone was observed a handful of times. The rearrangement joins TRBV29-1 to TRBJ1-5; 10 bases fit TRBD1. Trimming at V came to 6 bases and at J to 4 bases, leaving 0 bases not matched to a gene. CDR1 SQVTM and CDR2 ANQGSEA come from the germline V gene. There are 12 residues in the CDR3. CDR3 nucleotide sequence: TGCAGCGTGGGACAGGGGAATCAGCCCCAGCATTTT. The encoded protein is CSVGQGNQPQHF.

This clone has only a few counts. The DNA for the CDR3 is TGTGCCAGCAGCACGGACCCGAACACCGGGGAGCTGTTTTTT. Translated: CASSTDPNTGELFF. The chain joins TRBV5-4 to TRBJ2-2, with D hard to call. V was clipped by 4 bases and J by 0 bases, with 7 bases between them. Germline CDR1 SGHNT, CDR2 YYREEE (reference sequence). The CDR3 runs 14 residues.

V usage is TRBV5-5 and J usage is TRBJ1-2; 9 positions match TRBD1. The ends lost 0 bases at V and 7 bases at J; junction bases unmatched: 4. This CDR3 contains 14 residues. Germline V lookup: CDR1 SGHKS, CDR2 YYEKEE (reference sequence). The CDR3 is CASSLEQGAPGYTF. The CDR3, as DNA: TGTGCCAGCAGCTTGGAACAGGGGGCTCCTGGCTACACCTTC.

The V call is TRBV6-1, the J call TRBJ1-5; tentatively, D is TRBD1 (5 bases). The CDR3 loop spans 16 amino acids. Trimming left V 2 bases short and J 2 bases short, with 13 bases between. The V gene's germline CDR1 is MNHNS and CDR2 SASEGT. The CDR3 DNA reads TGTGCCAGCAGTGAAAGGCGGGAAGGGGGCAATCAGCCCCAGCATTTT. Its translation: CASSERREGGNQPQHF.

CDR3 protein: CASSLARGTQYF. The CDR3 nucleotides read TGTGCCAGCAGCTTGGCCCGGGGTACGCAGTATTTT. The J gene is TRBJ2-3, the V gene TRBV5-4; possibly TRBD2 for D (5 bases). Germline V gives CDR1 SGHNT, CDR2 YYREEE (reference sequence). The V and J ends lost 0 bases and 8 bases respectively, with 7 bases between them. This CDR3 spans 12 amino acids.

V gene TRBV5-1 combines with J gene TRBJ1-2; 12 nucleotides align to TRBD1. Trimming cost V 4 bases and J 7 bases; bases outside gene matches: 17. The germline V gene encodes CDR1 SGHRS and CDR2 YFSETQ. This CDR3 is 18 amino acids long. In nucleotides, the CDR3 is TGCGCCAGCAGCCGCGATTCCCAGGGGACAGGGGGCGGCGGTGGCTACACCTTC. This codes for CASSRDSQGTGGGGGYTF.

This chain connects TRBV2 to TRBJ1-4; D ambiguous. Germline V lookup: CDR1 SNHLY, CDR2 FYNNEI. V was pared by 1 base and J by 8 bases, with 8 bases between. CDR3 length: 13 amino acids. This chain's CDR3 is CASSEGQPEKLFF. The CDR3 DNA is TGTGCCAGCAGTGAAGGGCAGCCCGAAAAACTGTTTTTT.

V usage is TRBV7-6 and J usage is TRBJ2-1, with 11 bases matching TRBD2. Germline V gives CDR1 SGHVS, CDR2 FNYEAQ. Unmatched junction bases numbered 6, after V lost 5 bases and J lost 9 bases. There are 14 residues in the CDR3. CDR3 coding DNA: TGTGCCAGCAGCCTAGGGGGACTAGCGGCTGAGCAGTTCTTC. Translated: CASSLGGLAAEQFF.

The rearrangement joins TRBV7-2 to TRBJ2-2; 9 bases line up with TRBD1. This CDR3 spans 17 amino acids. Trimming at V came to 2 bases and at J to 4 bases, leaving 8 bases not matched to a gene. Germline CDR1 is SGHTA and CDR2 is FQGNSA. CDR3 protein: CASSLNRDRALTGELFF. Written as DNA, the CDR3 is TGTGCCAGCAGCTTAAACCGGGACAGGGCTCTCACCGGGGAGCTGTTTTTT.

This chain uses TRBV2 with TRBJ1-2; 8 bases align to TRBD1. CDR1 is SNHLY, CDR2 FYNNEI, per germline. The CDR3 covers 15 residues. After removal of 5 bases from V and 7 bases from J, the junction contained 12 bases not matched to a gene. The CDR3 nucleotides are TGTGCCAGCAGTTCGCTGGACAGGGCCCTGGTTGGCTACACCTTC. It codes for CASSSLDRALVGYTF.

The chain links TRBV2 to TRBJ2-7; TRBD1 aligns across 7 bases. Trimming removed 6 bases from V and 6 bases from J; junction bases left unmatched: 17. Germline V gene sequence: CDR1 SNHLY, CDR2 FYNNEI. The CDR3 contains 16 residues. CDR3 sequence reads: CASRQETGESLREQYF. DNA of the CDR3: TGTGCCAGCAGACAAGAAACAGGGGAGTCCTTGCGCGAGCAGTACTTC.

This chain links TRBV19 with TRBJ1-3; possible D gene TRBD1, 6 bases. CDR3 size: 16 residues. The germline V and J ends were trimmed by 5 bases and 0 bases, with 14 bases remaining between them. CDR1 and CDR2 from the germline V gene are LNHDA and SQIVND (reference sequence). The CDR3 region is CASSANRDISGNTIYF. As DNA, the CDR3 is TGTGCCAGTAGTGCGAACAGGGATATCTCTGGAAACACCATATATTTT.

The V gene is TRBV5-1, the J gene TRBJ2-2; D may correspond to TRBD1 or TRBD2 (5 bases each). The CDR3 is 15 residues long. CDR1 and CDR2 from the germline V gene are SGHRS and YFSETQ. V was clipped by 1 base and J by 0 bases, with 7 bases between them. DNA for the CDR3: TGCGCCAGCAGCTTGAGGGACCCGAACACCGGGGAGCTGTTTTTT. Protein: CASSLRDPNTGELFF.